These 25 T cell receptor beta chains originate from one sample sequenced in a study of T cells expressing NK-cell markers. TCRdb re-called the 5' RACE reads and shows each CDR3 protein once, DNA omitted. This sample's table has some 390,000 distinct CDR3 sequences. The sample was blood T cells: a sorted CD56 or NKG2C T cell subset, CD4+ or CD8+ T cells, or bulk PBMC T cells (not recorded which). All receptors derive from a woman aged 45 to 65 in good health.

This sequence joins TRBV12-3 or TRBV12-4 and TRBJ1-3; checking the TCRdb D call of TRBD1 is not possible without DNA. The CDR3 runs 15 residues. The CDR3 region is CASSSGQRQRNTIYF.

This rearrangement joins TRBV7-9 to TRBJ1-2. The CDR3 sequence is 12 residues long. In germline, CDR1 is SEHNR, CDR2 FQNEAQ (reference sequence). The CDR3 region is CASRKGSSGYTF.

The V and J genes are TRBV14 and TRBJ2-2; checking the TCRdb D call of TRBD1 is not possible without DNA. Germline V lookup: CDR1 SGHDN, CDR2 FVKESK. The CDR3 extends over 16 amino acids. The CDR3 reads CASSQAWDRAPGELFF. The variable domain in full, with the rest retrieved from reference TRBV14 and TRBJ2-2, is EAGVTQFPSHSVIEKGQTVTLRCDPISGHDNLYWYRRVMGKEIKFLLHFVKESKQDESGMPNNRFLAERTGGTYSTLKVQPAELEDSGVYFCASSQAWDRAPGELFFGEGSRLTVL.

V usage is TRBV20-1 and J usage is TRBJ2-2; absent DNA, TCRdb's TRBD1 call cannot be checked. CDR3 length: 14 residues. CDR1 is DFQATT and CDR2 is SNEGSKA in the germline V gene (reference sequence). CDR3 region: CSARDQTGPGELFF.

V is TRBV3-1 and J is TRBJ1-4. Germline V lookup: CDR1 LGHDT, CDR2 YNNKEL (reference sequence). The CDR3 is 12 amino acids. The CDR3 here is CASSHRTEKLFF.

The chain combines TRBV15 with TRBJ2-3; TCRdb lists TRBD2, though no DNA is available to test this call. The CDR3 runs to 15 residues. The germline CDR1 and CDR2 sequences are LNHNV and YYDKDF (reference sequence). CDR3 loop: CATSASGSRTDTQYF.

The V gene is TRBV7-6, the J gene TRBJ2-3; TCRdb returns TRBD1, unconfirmable since there is no DNA. CDR3 length equals 14 residues. CDR1 SGHVS and CDR2 FNYEAQ come from the germline V gene. The CDR3 loop reads CASSLEGGPDTQYF.

This sequence joins TRBV7-9 and TRBJ2-7; no DNA is available, so the TRBD2 call from TCRdb remains unchecked. The CDR3 sequence is 14 residues long. Germline CDR1 reads SEHNR; CDR2 reads FQNEAQ (reference sequence). The CDR3 is CASSPRLAAYEQYF.

This chain joins TRBV11-2 and TRBJ2-1; TCRdb lists TRBD2, though no DNA is available to test this call. The CDR3 contains 18 residues. Germline V gene data show CDR1 as SGHAT and CDR2 as FQNNGV. CDR3 residues: CASGLRLAGMGGNNEQFF.

The CDR3 region is CASSLGPGNQETQYF. The rearrangement joins TRBV7-9 to TRBJ2-5. The CDR3 extends over 15 amino acids. The germline gives CDR1 SEHNR, CDR2 FQNEAQ (reference sequence).

This rearrangement joins TRBV6-1 to TRBJ1-4; no DNA is available, so the TRBD1 call from TCRdb remains unchecked. Germline assignment: CDR1 MNHNS and CDR2 SASEGT. The CDR3 extends over 16 amino acids. The CDR3 spells CASSDGTGVSDEKLFF.

The chain links TRBV27 to TRBJ2-3; TCRdb gives TRBD1 as the D gene, but with no DNA this cannot be confirmed. This CDR3 is built from 14 residues. Germline CDR1 is MNHEY and CDR2 is SMNVEV (reference sequence). CDR3 in amino acids: CASRSRGDTDTQYF.

The chain combines TRBV29-1 with TRBJ2-3; no DNA is available, so the TRBD2 call from TCRdb remains unchecked. Germline CDR1 and CDR2: SQVTM and ANQGSEA. CDR3 length: 15 amino acids. CDR3 amino acids: CSALAGGPLTDTQYF.

The chain uses TRBV19 and TRBJ2-3. Germline V gene data show CDR1 as LNHDA and CDR2 as SQIVND (reference sequence). The CDR3 runs to 14 residues. This CDR3 is CASSNIRGTDTQYF.

This chain connects TRBV14 to TRBJ2-7; the TRBD1 assignment by TCRdb is unverifiable without DNA. This CDR3 comprises 13 residues. Per germline, CDR1 SGHDN and CDR2 FVKESK. CDR3 loop: CASSPPGGGEQYF.

The rearrangement links TRBV10-3 to TRBJ1-5. This CDR3 is 14 amino acids long. Germline-derived CDR1 and CDR2 are ENHRY and SYGVKD. The CDR3 loop reads CAIGDGGSNQPQHF.

This sequence joins TRBV2 and TRBJ2-1; TCRdb selects TRBD1, and the lack of DNA leaves this call unchecked. Germline CDR1 and CDR2: SNHLY and FYNNEI. This CDR3 has 11 amino acids. CDR3 sequence: CASSRVYEQFF.

The chain couples TRBV11-1 to TRBJ2-1; TCRdb's D gene call, TRBD2, goes unchecked for lack of DNA. CDR3 size: 13 residues. CDR1 SGHAT and CDR2 FQDESV come from the germline V gene (reference sequence). The CDR3 spells CASSFGRAGEQFF.

The genes are TRBV28 and TRBJ1-4; TCRdb returns TRBD1, unconfirmable since there is no DNA. This CDR3 contains 17 residues. The germline gives CDR1 MDHEN, CDR2 SYDVKM. This CDR3 is CASSLTAWPNTNEKLFF.

The chain recombines TRBV5-5 with TRBJ2-3; there is no DNA to check the TCRdb D call of TRBD2. The V gene's germline CDR1 is SGHKS and CDR2 YYEKEE (reference sequence). This CDR3 spans 15 amino acids. The CDR3 region is CASSLKSGRTDTQYF.

The chain uses TRBV29-1 and TRBJ2-1; no DNA is available, so the TRBD1 call from TCRdb remains unchecked. This CDR3 is 12 amino acids long. In germline, CDR1 is SQVTM, CDR2 ANQGSEA. CDR3 amino acids: CSPGWGNNEQFF.

The rearrangement uses TRBV18 and TRBJ2-1; the D call of TRBD1 rests on TCRdb alone, since no DNA is present to check it. This CDR3 is built from 13 residues. Germline-derived CDR1 and CDR2 are KGHSH and LQKENI. The CDR3 is CASSTWEKDEQFF.

The chain employs TRBV5-8 and TRBJ2-2; TCRdb indicates TRBD1, and absent DNA this call remains unverified. Germline-derived CDR1 and CDR2 are SGHTS and YDEGEE. This CDR3 is 15 amino acids long. The CDR3 here is CASSRTTGNTGELFF.

The gene calls are TRBV11-2 and TRBJ2-1; the D call of TRBD2 rests on TCRdb alone, since no DNA is present to check it. Germline assignment: CDR1 SGHAT and CDR2 FQNNGV. The length of the CDR3 is 19 residues. The CDR3 protein is CASSLGGLAGGGSYNEQFF.

The chain carries TRBV10-3 and TRBJ2-7. CDR3 length equals 13 residues. CDR1 and CDR2 from the germline V gene are ENHRY and SYGVKD. CDR3 amino acids: CAIRGTSSYEQYF.